These T cell receptor beta chains were read from a single sample in a study of beta chain bispecific antibodies for T cell cancers. TCRdb reprocessed the 5' RACE reads via MiXCR and lists one record per CDR3 protein. Here the sample spans roughly 19,000 distinct CDR3 sequences, just over 2% being singletons. Which antigens these TCRs recognize remains unknown. Sequenced here: healthy donor T cells cultured with leukemia cells, sampled from a culture containing a bispecific antibody targeting TCR Vbeta12. Source of these receptors: a human donor in good health. Some clones in this sample may be carry-over from other donors' samples. Both conserved end residues are part of each CDR3. D genes are given only for firm matches. Size is omitted from some rows. Given values are once, few, many or a class for expanded clones.

J gene	clone size	V gene	D gene	CDR3 protein	CDR3 DNA
TRBJ2-7	many	TRBV4-2	TRBD1	CASSQDNRGSYEQYF	TGTGCCAGCAGCCAAGATAACAGGGGCTCCTACGAGCAGTACTTC
TRBJ2-2	many	TRBV11-2	.	CASSFGRNTGELFF	TGTGCCAGCAGCTTCGGACGGAACACCGGGGAGCTGTTTTTT
TRBJ1-1	many	TRBV20-1	.	CSAIYRGDEAFF	TGCAGTGCTATATACCGAGGAGATGAAGCTTTCTTT
TRBJ1-1	many	TRBV10-2	.	CASTPRGAGEAFF	TGCGCCAGCACTCCTAGAGGGGCAGGTGAAGCTTTCTTT
TRBJ2-7	many	TRBV20-1	TRBD1	CSARGQDSYEQYF	TGCAGTGCTAGGGGACAGGACTCCTACGAGCAGTACTTC
TRBJ2-7	many	TRBV28	.	CASSLPPGDIGAYEQYF	TGTGCCAGCAGTTTACCACCGGGGGACATCGGGGCCTACGAGCAGTACTTC
TRBJ2-3	medium-sized	TRBV29-1	TRBD2	CSVEGIASGGTDTQYF	TGCAGCGTTGAAGGCATCGCTAGCGGGGGAACAGATACGCAGTATTTT
TRBJ1-1	many	TRBV7-9	TRBD1	CASSFTGTGPYF	TGTGCCAGCAGCTTCACCGGGACAGGGCCGTACTTT
TRBJ2-1	many	TRBV7-8	TRBD1	CATTSGGDYNEQFF	TGTGCCACGACATCAGGGGGCGACTACAATGAGCAGTTCTTC
TRBJ2-2	many	TRBV7-8	.	CASSKAGNTGELFF	TGTGCCAGCAGCAAAGCGGGGAACACCGGGGAGCTGTTTTTT
TRBJ2-1	many	TRBV27	.	CASGNNEQFF	TGTGCCAGCGGAAACAATGAGCAGTTCTTC
TRBJ2-3	many	TRBV27	.	CASSLDWGTDTQYF	TGTGCCAGCAGTTTAGATTGGGGGACAGATACGCAGTATTTT
TRBJ1-2	many	TRBV20-1	.	CSAREPGNYGYTF	TGCAGTGCTAGAGAACCTGGGAACTATGGCTACACCTTC
TRBJ1-1	many	TRBV7-9	.	CASSYTTEAFF	TGTGCCAGCAGCTACACTACTGAAGCTTTCTTT
TRBJ2-3	medium-sized	TRBV5-1	.	CASSRGHSSTDTQYF	TGCGCCAGCAGCCGTGGGCATTCTAGCACAGATACGCAGTATTTT
TRBJ1-6	many	TRBV20-1	.	CSARDSEVYNSPLHF	TGCAGTGCTAGAGATTCAGAAGTCTATAATTCACCCCTCCACTTT
TRBJ2-1	many	TRBV5-4	.	CASSFMSDYNEQFF	TGTGCCAGCAGCTTTATGAGCGACTACAATGAGCAGTTCTTC
TRBJ2-5	many	TRBV6-5	TRBD2	CASRGTSGGPETQYF	TGTGCCAGCAGAGGGACTAGCGGGGGGCCGGAGACCCAGTACTTC
TRBJ2-1	medium-sized	TRBV7-3	TRBD2	CASSLTPGLAGGEQFF	TGTGCCAGCAGCTTAACACCCGGCCTAGCGGGGGGGGAGCAGTTCTTC
TRBJ2-1	medium-sized	TRBV7-8	.	CASSLGSNEQFF	TGTGCCAGCAGCTTAGGAAGCAATGAGCAGTTCTTC
TRBJ1-4	many	TRBV5-1	.	CASSLEPGLSEKLFF	TGCGCCAGCAGCCTGGAACCAGGGCTAAGTGAAAAACTGTTTTTT
TRBJ2-2	many	TRBV3-1	TRBD2	CASSMGLAGDTGELFF	TGTGCCAGCAGCATGGGACTAGCGGGAGACACCGGGGAGCTGTTTTTT
TRBJ2-2	many	TRBV6-1	.	CASRKGDTNTGELFF	TGTGCCAGCAGGAAGGGGGACACGAACACCGGGGAGCTGTTTTTT
TRBJ1-1	many	TRBV6-5	.	CASSYGSGPSAEAFF	TGTGCCAGCAGTTACGGGTCAGGCCCTTCCGCTGAAGCTTTCTTT
TRBJ1-3	many	TRBV10-3	.	CAISDSWVAGNTIYF	TGTGCCATCAGTGACTCTTGGGTTGCCGGAAACACCATATATTTT
TRBJ2-7	many	TRBV13	.	CASSFSIQAEQYF	TGTGCCAGCAGCTTTTCGATACAGGCCGAGCAGTACTTC
TRBJ1-1	many	TRBV28	.	CAIKPLNTEAFF	TGTGCCATCAAACCTCTGAACACTGAAGCTTTCTTT
TRBJ2-7	many	TRBV20-1	.	CRDLEYGGTSYEQYF	TGCAGGGACTTAGAGTACGGGGGCACCTCCTACGAGCAGTACTTC
TRBJ2-5	many	TRBV9	TRBD2	CASSPLGGAGETQYF	TGTGCCAGCAGCCCTCTCGGGGGGGCAGGGGAGACCCAGTACTTC
TRBJ2-1	many	TRBV5-4	.	CASSLPGLGNEQFF	TGTGCCAGCAGCTTGCCCGGCTTGGGCAATGAGCAGTTCTTC
TRBJ2-1	many	TRBV3-1	TRBD2	CASSPGTSGASSYNEQFF	TGTGCCAGCAGCCCCGGGACTAGCGGGGCAAGCTCCTACAATGAGCAGTTCTTC
TRBJ1-2	many	TRBV6-5	.	CASYLSGAGYTF	TGTGCCAGCTATCTATCGGGCGCGGGCTACACCTTC
TRBJ2-6	many	TRBV5-5	.	CASSFGTGAGANVLTF	TGTGCCAGCAGCTTCGGAACGGGGGCTGGGGCCAACGTCCTGACTTTC
TRBJ2-1	many	TRBV5-1	.	CASSLASGQVSYNEQFF	TGCGCCAGCAGCTTGGCCTCGGGGCAGGTTTCCTACAATGAGCAGTTCTTC
TRBJ1-6	.	TRBV5-4	.	CASSAGTTSPLHF	TGTGCCAGCAGCGCTGGGACAACTTCACCCCTCCACTTT
TRBJ1-1	many	TRBV7-9	.	CASSPPNTEAFF	TGTGCCAGCAGCCCTCCGAACACTGAAGCTTTCTTT
TRBJ1-1	many	TRBV10-1	.	CASSVGQLVDTEAFF	TGCGCCAGCAGTGTAGGACAGTTGGTAGACACTGAAGCTTTCTTT
TRBJ2-2	medium-sized	TRBV6-5	.	CASSYSRTSTGELFF	TGTGCCAGCAGTTACTCAAGGACTTCAACCGGGGAGCTGTTTTTT
TRBJ2-7	many	TRBV7-8	TRBD1	CASSIRTGLQSYEQYF	TGTGCCAGCAGCATTCGGACAGGCTTACAGTCCTACGAGCAGTACTTC
TRBJ2-3	many	TRBV20-1	.	CSARVPSADTQYF	TGCAGTGCTAGAGTTCCCAGTGCTGATACGCAGTATTTT
TRBJ1-1	many	TRBV7-6	.	CASLNSAWGATEAFF	TGTGCCAGCTTAAATAGTGCGTGGGGCGCCACTGAAGCTTTCTTT
TRBJ2-5	many	TRBV7-9	TRBD2	CASLQTSGGETQYF	TGTGCCAGCCTCCAGACTAGCGGGGGTGAGACCCAGTACTTC
TRBJ2-5	many	TRBV13	.	CASSLRDYQETQYF	TGTGCCAGCAGCTTAAGGGACTACCAAGAGACCCAGTACTTC
TRBJ2-7	many	TRBV20-1	TRBD2	CSARDWGTTYEQYF	TGCAGTGCTAGAGATTGGGGGACTACCTACGAGCAGTACTTC
TRBJ1-1	many	TRBV28	.	CASQPPQQGFTTEAFF	TGTGCCAGCCAACCTCCGCAACAGGGATTTACCACTGAAGCTTTCTTT
TRBJ1-1	many	TRBV13	.	CASSPSIQNTEAFF	TGTGCCAGCAGCCCCTCGATTCAAAACACTGAAGCTTTCTTT
TRBJ2-7	many	TRBV20-1	.	CSAAGYGERTFSYEQYF	TGCAGTGCGGCGGGCTATGGTGAACGGACCTTCTCCTACGAGCAGTACTTC
TRBJ1-2	many	TRBV29-1	TRBD1	CSVDSGTGGGYTF	TGCAGCGTTGATTCGGGGACAGGGGGCGGCTACACCTTC
TRBJ2-4	few	TRBV19	.	CASSASSGAGNIQYF	TGTGCCAGTAGTGCCAGCAGTGGGGCGGGTAACATTCAGTACTTC
TRBJ2-3	many	TRBV6-2/TRBV6-3	TRBD2	CASSSRGDSDTQYF	TGTGCCAGCAGTTCGCGGGGGGATTCAGATACGCAGTATTTT
TRBJ1-1	medium-sized	TRBV20-1	.	CSASPQGGTLILNTEAFF	TGCAGTGCTAGCCCCCAGGGTGGAACCCTTATTCTGAACACTGAAGCTTTCTTT
TRBJ1-5	many	TRBV7-8	.	CASSLVPLDNQPQHF	TGTGCCAGCAGCTTAGTACCTTTGGACAATCAGCCCCAGCATTTT
TRBJ1-1	many	TRBV7-3	TRBD1	CASSPDRGSEAFF	TGTGCCAGCAGCCCGGACAGGGGCAGTGAAGCTTTCTTT